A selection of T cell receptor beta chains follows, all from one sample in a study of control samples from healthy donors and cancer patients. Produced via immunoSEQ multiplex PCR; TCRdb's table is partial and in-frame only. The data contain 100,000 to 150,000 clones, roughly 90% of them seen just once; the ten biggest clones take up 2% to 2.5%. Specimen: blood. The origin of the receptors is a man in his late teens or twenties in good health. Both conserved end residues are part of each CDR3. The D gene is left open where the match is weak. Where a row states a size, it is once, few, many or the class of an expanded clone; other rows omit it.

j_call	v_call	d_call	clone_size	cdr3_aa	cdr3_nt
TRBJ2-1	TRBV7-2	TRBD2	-	CASSGGLAGGGREQFF	TGTGCCAGCAGCGGAGGACTAGCGGGAGGGGGACGTGAGCAGTTCTTC
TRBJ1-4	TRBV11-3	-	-	CASSFGGGPEEKLFF	TGTGCCAGCAGTTTTGGCGGGGGGCCGGAGGAAAAACTGTTTTTT
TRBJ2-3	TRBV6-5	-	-	CASSYGSGHTDTQYF	TGTGCCAGCAGTTACGGATCGGGACACACAGATACGCAGTATTTT
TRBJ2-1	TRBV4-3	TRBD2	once	CASSFRTSGRDSKFF	TGCGCCAGCAGCTTTCGGACTAGCGGGAGGGACTCGAAGTTCTTC
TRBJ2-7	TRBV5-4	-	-	CASSPTDGLDEQYF	TGTGCCAGCAGCCCGACAGACGGTCTTGACGAGCAGTACTTC
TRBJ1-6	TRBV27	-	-	CASSKNVNSPLHF	TGTGCCAGCAGTAAAAACGTTAATTCACCCCTCCACTTT
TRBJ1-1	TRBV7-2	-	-	CASSSRLGGGEWMTEAFF	TGTGCCAGCAGCTCCCGGTTAGGCGGGGGCGAATGGATGACTGAAGCTTTCTTT
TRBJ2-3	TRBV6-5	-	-	CASSYSPREGTQYF	TGTGCCAGCAGTTACAGCCCCCGGGAAGGTACGCAGTATTTT
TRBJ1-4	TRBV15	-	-	CATSRDREGITNEKLFF	TGTGCCACCAGCAGAGATCGGGAGGGGATAACTAATGAAAAACTGTTTTTT
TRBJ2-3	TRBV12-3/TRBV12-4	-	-	CASSSTGTDTQYF	TGTGCCAGCAGTTCGACGGGCACAGATACGCAGTATTTT
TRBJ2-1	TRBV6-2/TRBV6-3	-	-	CASSYSSPYNEQFF	TGTGCCAGCAGTTACTCGAGTCCCTACAATGAGCAGTTCTTC
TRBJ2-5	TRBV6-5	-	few	CASKRIGGETQYF	TGTGCCAGCAAAAGAATTGGCGGAGAGACCCAGTACTTC
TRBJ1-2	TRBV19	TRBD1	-	CASTTGEANYGYTF	TGTGCCAGTACCACAGGGGAGGCTAACTATGGCTACACCTTC
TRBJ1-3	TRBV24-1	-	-	CATSDLIGRPSMSSGNTIYF	TGTGCCACCAGTGATTTAATTGGGAGGCCTTCTATGAGCTCTGGAAACACCATATATTTT
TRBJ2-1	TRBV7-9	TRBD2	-	CASSLVLWTSENEQFF	TGTGCCAGCAGCTTAGTATTGTGGACTAGCGAAAATGAGCAGTTCTTC
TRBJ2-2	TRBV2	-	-	CASSGVGELFF	TGTGCCAGCAGTGGGGTCGGGGAGCTGTTTTTT
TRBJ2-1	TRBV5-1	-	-	CASSLRADLSYNEQFF	TGCGCCAGCAGCTTGAGAGCGGACTTATCCTACAATGAGCAGTTCTTC
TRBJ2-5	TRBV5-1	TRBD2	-	CASETSGGAGTQYF	TGCGCCAGCGAGACTAGCGGGGGGGCTGGGACCCAGTACTTC
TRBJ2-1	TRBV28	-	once	CASSPNPATSSYNEQFF	TGTGCCAGCAGTCCTAACCCGGCCACTAGCTCCTACAATGAGCAGTTCTTC
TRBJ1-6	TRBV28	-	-	CASRGNSPLHF	TGTGCCAGCAGGGGTAATTCACCCCTCCACTTT
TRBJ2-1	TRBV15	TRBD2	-	CATSRELAIYNEQFF	TGTGCCACCAGCAGGGAACTAGCGATCTACAATGAGCAGTTCTTC
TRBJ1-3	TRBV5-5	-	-	CASSSRTDRNTIYF	TGTGCCAGCAGCTCCCGGACAGACCGAAACACCATATATTTT
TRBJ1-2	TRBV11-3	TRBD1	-	CASSLTGGGLANYGYTF	TGTGCCAGCAGCTTGACAGGAGGGGGCCTAGCTAACTATGGCTACACCTTC
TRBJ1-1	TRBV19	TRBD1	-	CASSILVGTATMNTEAFF	TGTGCCAGTAGTATATTGGTTGGGACAGCTACTATGAACACTGAAGCTTTCTTT
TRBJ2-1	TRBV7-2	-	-	CASSLFGTKNEQFF	TGTGCCAGCAGCTTATTCGGGACAAAAAATGAGCAGTTCTTC
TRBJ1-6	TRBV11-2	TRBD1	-	CASSSTLPGQGINSPLHF	TGTGCCAGCAGCTCGACTCTACCGGGACAGGGAATTAATTCACCCCTCCACTTT
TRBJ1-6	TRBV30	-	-	CAWTSPRDYGNNSPLHF	TGTGCCTGGACCTCCCCCCGTGATTACGGCAATAATTCACCCCTCCACTTT
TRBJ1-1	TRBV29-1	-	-	CSVEENTEAFF	TGCAGCGTTGAAGAGAACACTGAAGCTTTCTTT
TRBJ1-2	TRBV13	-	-	CASSSVRTDPTVYGYTF	TGTGCCAGCAGCTCCGTTAGGACAGACCCTACCGTCTATGGCTACACCTTC
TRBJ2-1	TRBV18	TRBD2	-	CASSPLAGEAEQFF	TGTGCCAGCTCACCACTAGCGGGAGAGGCTGAGCAGTTCTTC
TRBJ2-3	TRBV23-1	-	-	CASSQFSVRDTQYF	TGCGCCAGCAGTCAATTTTCAGTCCGAGATACGCAGTATTTT